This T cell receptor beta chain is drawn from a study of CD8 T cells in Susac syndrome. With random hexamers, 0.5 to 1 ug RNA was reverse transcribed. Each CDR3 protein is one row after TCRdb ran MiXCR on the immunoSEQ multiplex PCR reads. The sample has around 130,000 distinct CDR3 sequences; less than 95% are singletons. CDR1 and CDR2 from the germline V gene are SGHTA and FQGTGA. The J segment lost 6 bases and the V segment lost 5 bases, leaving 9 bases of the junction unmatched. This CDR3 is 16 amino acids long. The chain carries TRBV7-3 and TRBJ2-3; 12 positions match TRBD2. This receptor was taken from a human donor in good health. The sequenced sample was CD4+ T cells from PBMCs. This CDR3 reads CASSRRLAGVSDTQYF. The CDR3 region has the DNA TGTGCCAGCAGCCGCCGACTAGCGGGAGTTTCGGATACGCAGTATTTT.